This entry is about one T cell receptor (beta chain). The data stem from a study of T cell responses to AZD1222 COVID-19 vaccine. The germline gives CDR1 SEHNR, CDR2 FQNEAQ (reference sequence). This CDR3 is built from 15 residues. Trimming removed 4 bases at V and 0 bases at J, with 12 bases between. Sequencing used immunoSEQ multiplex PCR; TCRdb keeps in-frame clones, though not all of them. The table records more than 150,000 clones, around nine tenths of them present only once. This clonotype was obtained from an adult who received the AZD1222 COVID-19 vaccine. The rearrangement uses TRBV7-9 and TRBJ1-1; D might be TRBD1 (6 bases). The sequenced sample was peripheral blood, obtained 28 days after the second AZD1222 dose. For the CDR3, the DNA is TGTGCCAGCAGCTCCACGACAGGTCTGAACACTGAAGCTTTCTTT. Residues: CASSSTTGLNTEAFF.